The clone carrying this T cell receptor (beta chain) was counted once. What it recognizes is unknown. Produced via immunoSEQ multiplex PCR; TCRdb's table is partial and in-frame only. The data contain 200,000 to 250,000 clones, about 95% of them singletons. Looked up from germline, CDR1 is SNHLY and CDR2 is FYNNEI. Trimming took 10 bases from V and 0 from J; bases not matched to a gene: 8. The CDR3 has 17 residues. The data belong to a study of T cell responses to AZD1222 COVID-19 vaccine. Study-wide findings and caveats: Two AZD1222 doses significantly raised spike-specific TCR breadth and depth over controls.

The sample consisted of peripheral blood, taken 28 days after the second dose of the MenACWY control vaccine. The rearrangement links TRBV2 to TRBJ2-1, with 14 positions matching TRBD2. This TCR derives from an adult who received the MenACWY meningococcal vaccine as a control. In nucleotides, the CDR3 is TGTGCCACCTCGGGACTAGCGGGAGACGGCTCCTACAATGAGCAGTTCTTC. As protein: CATSGLAGDGSYNEQFF.